This TCR beta chain appears in the sequencing data of a study of T cell responses to AZD1222 COVID-19 vaccine. The CDR3 runs 16 residues. The germline gives CDR1 SGHDN, CDR2 FVKESK. The V end was cut by 6 bases, the J end by 1 base, with 16 bases between. Study conclusions and caveats: Spike-wide vaccine-associated CD4 TCRs dominated at 160-218 and 743-854. Females outnumbered males among donors, who were mostly white British; clonal diversity was possibly underestimated.

Clones were sequenced by immunoSEQ multiplex PCR, and TCRdb holds only the in-frame ones, with some missing. The sample holds fewer than 150,000 clones, 90% seen once. Comments on this clone: Antigen unknown.

The clonotype originates from an adult in good health. The V call is TRBV14, the J call TRBJ2-1; a possible D gene is TRBD2 (5 bases). Specimen: peripheral blood, collected on day 0 of AZD1222 vaccination. The chain's CDR3 is CASSPDSSLSYNEQFF. CDR3 nucleotides: TGTGCCAGCAGTCCGGACTCCTCTTTATCCTACAATGAGCAGTTCTTC.